The rows below give T cell receptor beta chains drawn from one sample of a study of blood T cell repertoires in COVID-19. The table came from immunoSEQ multiplex PCR; TCRdb's copy has only in-frame clones and leaves some out. Among fewer than 80,000 clones, roughly 92% were seen once, and the ten largest hold approximately 5.5%. Sequencing was carried out using peripheral blood. Receptor source: a human donor in a cohort sampled during active COVID-19. Each CDR3 is given with its conserved first and last residue. D genes are given only for firm matches. Rows may omit the clone size; those that give it use once, few, many or a size class.

v_gene: TRBV19; abundance: NA; j_gene: TRBJ2-2; d_gene: TRBD2; CDR3aa: CASTLEPGLAANTGELFF; CDR3nt: TGTGCCAGTACCTTAGAGCCGGGACTAGCGGCGAACACCGGGGAGCTGTTTTTT
v_gene: TRBV5-1; abundance: few; j_gene: TRBJ1-4; d_gene: NA; CDR3aa: CASRLRLSTNEKLFF; CDR3nt: TGCGCCAGCCGCCTCAGGCTTTCAACTAATGAAAAACTGTTTTTT
v_gene: TRBV2; abundance: once; j_gene: TRBJ2-1; d_gene: TRBD2; CDR3aa: CASSGGGGRGKGSYNEQFF; CDR3nt: TGTGCCAGCAGTGGGGGCGGGGGAAGAGGAAAGGGCTCCTACAATGAGCAGTTCTTC
v_gene: TRBV5-1; abundance: NA; j_gene: TRBJ2-1; d_gene: TRBD2; CDR3aa: CASRGAELAGLGNEQFF; CDR3nt: TGCGCCAGCAGAGGGGCCGAACTAGCGGGACTTGGAAATGAGCAGTTCTTC
v_gene: TRBV4-2; abundance: NA; j_gene: TRBJ2-1; d_gene: TRBD2; CDR3aa: CASSQPEAGGIYNEQFF; CDR3nt: TGTGCCAGCAGCCAACCAGAGGCGGGGGGTATCTACAATGAGCAGTTCTTC
v_gene: TRBV7-9; abundance: NA; j_gene: TRBJ1-4; d_gene: TRBD1; CDR3aa: CASSLSQGANEKLFF; CDR3nt: TGTGCCAGCAGCTTATCACAGGGGGCTAATGAAAAACTGTTTTTT
v_gene: TRBV5-8; abundance: NA; j_gene: TRBJ1-1; d_gene: TRBD1; CDR3aa: CASPAPYQSRDRGLATEAFF; CDR3nt: TGTGCCAGTCCCGCGCCCTACCAGTCCCGGGACAGGGGCTTGGCCACTGAAGCTTTCTTT
v_gene: TRBV15; abundance: NA; j_gene: TRBJ2-3; d_gene: NA; CDR3aa: CATSTYSTRERTDTQYF; CDR3nt: TGTGCCACCAGCACCTACTCAACAAGAGAGAGGACAGATACGCAGTATTTT
v_gene: TRBV7-2; abundance: NA; j_gene: TRBJ2-3; d_gene: NA; CDR3aa: CASSLASKKDTQYF; CDR3nt: TGTGCCAGCAGCTTAGCGTCAAAAAAAGATACGCAGTATTTT
v_gene: TRBV28; abundance: NA; j_gene: TRBJ1-1; d_gene: NA; CDR3aa: CASSFGGTRANTEAFF; CDR3nt: TGTGCCAGCAGTTTTGGGGGCACGAGGGCGAACACTGAAGCTTTCTTT
v_gene: TRBV19; abundance: NA; j_gene: TRBJ2-7; d_gene: NA; CDR3aa: CASSTGGGYEQYF; CDR3nt: TGTGCCAGTAGTACGGGTGGTGGCTACGAGCAGTACTTC
v_gene: TRBV6-4; abundance: NA; j_gene: TRBJ1-6; d_gene: TRBD1; CDR3aa: CASSDSGTAYNSPLHF; CDR3nt: TGTGCCAGCAGTGACTCGGGGACAGCCTATAATTCACCCCTCCACTTT
v_gene: TRBV12-5; abundance: NA; j_gene: TRBJ2-5; d_gene: NA; CDR3aa: CASGPSRGGETQYF; CDR3nt: TGTGCTAGTGGTCCCAGTAGGGGTGGAGAGACCCAGTACTTC
v_gene: TRBV14; abundance: NA; j_gene: TRBJ1-1; d_gene: NA; CDR3aa: CASSPQWGHEYTEAFF; CDR3nt: TGTGCCAGCAGCCCGCAATGGGGGCATGAGTACACTGAAGCTTTCTTT
v_gene: TRBV7-3; abundance: NA; j_gene: TRBJ2-3; d_gene: NA; CDR3aa: CASSWSGTSTDTQYF; CDR3nt: TGTGCCAGCAGCTGGAGCGGTACTAGCACAGATACGCAGTATTTT
v_gene: TRBV9; abundance: NA; j_gene: TRBJ2-1; d_gene: TRBD1; CDR3aa: CASSGGQGAYNEQFF; CDR3nt: TGTGCCAGCAGCGGCGGACAGGGCGCCTACAATGAGCAGTTCTTC
v_gene: TRBV7-9; abundance: NA; j_gene: TRBJ2-5; d_gene: NA; CDR3aa: CASSAHRAMETQYF; CDR3nt: TGTGCCAGCAGCGCCCACAGGGCGATGGAGACCCAGTACTTC
v_gene: TRBV7-2; abundance: NA; j_gene: TRBJ1-5; d_gene: NA; CDR3aa: CASSHGGQPQHF; CDR3nt: TGTGCCAGCAGCCACGGGGGACAGCCCCAGCATTTT
v_gene: TRBV11-2; abundance: NA; j_gene: TRBJ2-7; d_gene: TRBD1; CDR3aa: CASSLWDRASYEQYF; CDR3nt: TGTGCCAGCAGCTTATGGGACAGAGCCTCCTACGAGCAGTACTTC
v_gene: TRBV11-2; abundance: NA; j_gene: TRBJ2-1; d_gene: NA; CDR3aa: CASSPTPGYNEQFF; CDR3nt: TGTGCCAGCAGCCCGACCCCAGGGTACAATGAGCAGTTCTTC
v_gene: TRBV30; abundance: few; j_gene: TRBJ2-7; d_gene: NA; CDR3aa: CAWSASRGHEQYF; CDR3nt: TGTGCCTGGAGTGCCTCGCGGGGCCACGAGCAGTACTTC
v_gene: TRBV7-8; abundance: NA; j_gene: TRBJ2-7; d_gene: NA; CDR3aa: CASKLHYEQYF; CDR3nt: TGTGCCAGCAAACTGCACTACGAGCAGTACTTC
v_gene: TRBV11-2; abundance: NA; j_gene: TRBJ2-1; d_gene: TRBD2; CDR3aa: CASSQGLAYNEQFF; CDR3nt: TGTGCCAGCAGCCAGGGACTAGCCTACAATGAGCAGTTCTTC
v_gene: TRBV20-1; abundance: once; j_gene: TRBJ1-5; d_gene: TRBD1; CDR3aa: CSASSGGPYSNQPQHF; CDR3nt: TGCAGTGCTAGTTCAGGGGGGCCATATAGCAATCAGCCCCAGCATTTT
v_gene: TRBV7-9; abundance: once; j_gene: TRBJ2-1; d_gene: TRBD2; CDR3aa: CASTSGTSGPWISYNEQFF; CDR3nt: TGTGCCAGCACCTCCGGGACTAGCGGGCCCTGGATCTCCTACAATGAGCAGTTCTTC
v_gene: TRBV7-6; abundance: NA; j_gene: TRBJ2-7; d_gene: TRBD2; CDR3aa: CASSLGRSGRVDPYEQYF; CDR3nt: TGTGCCAGCAGCTTAGGACGTAGCGGGAGAGTCGATCCCTACGAGCAGTACTTC
v_gene: TRBV28; abundance: few; j_gene: TRBJ1-2; d_gene: NA; CDR3aa: CASAGAPLNYGYTF; CDR3nt: TGTGCCAGTGCAGGGGCCCCCCTCAACTATGGCTACACCTTC
v_gene: TRBV7-3; abundance: NA; j_gene: TRBJ2-7; d_gene: TRBD1; CDR3aa: CASSPGTGLEQYF; CDR3nt: TGTGCCAGCAGCCCAGGGACAGGGCTCGAGCAGTACTTC
v_gene: TRBV27; abundance: once; j_gene: TRBJ2-7; d_gene: TRBD2; CDR3aa: CASRRDPAPGGRYHGEQYF; CDR3nt: TGTGCCAGCAGGAGAGACCCAGCTCCCGGCGGGAGGTATCATGGCGAGCAGTACTTC
v_gene: TRBV4-3; abundance: NA; j_gene: TRBJ2-4; d_gene: TRBD2; CDR3aa: CASSQEGLAGKNIQYF; CDR3nt: TGCGCCAGCAGCCAAGAGGGCCTAGCGGGCAAAAACATTCAGTACTTC
v_gene: TRBV27; abundance: NA; j_gene: TRBJ1-3; d_gene: NA; CDR3aa: CASSLSLPGLRSGNTIYF; CDR3nt: TGTGCCAGCAGTTTATCGTTACCGGGACTGCGCTCTGGAAACACCATATATTTT
v_gene: TRBV11-2; abundance: NA; j_gene: TRBJ1-4; d_gene: NA; CDR3aa: CASSRQPNEKLFF; CDR3nt: TGTGCCAGCAGCCGACAGCCTAATGAAAAACTGTTTTTT
v_gene: TRBV6-5; abundance: NA; j_gene: TRBJ2-5; d_gene: NA; CDR3aa: CASRLWDKQETQYF; CDR3nt: TGTGCCAGCAGGCTCTGGGACAAGCAAGAGACCCAGTACTTC
v_gene: TRBV24-1; abundance: NA; j_gene: TRBJ1-5; d_gene: NA; CDR3aa: CATSDGRVGGQPQHF; CDR3nt: TGTGCCACCAGTGATGGCAGGGTGGGGGGTCAGCCCCAGCATTTT
v_gene: TRBV4-1; abundance: NA; j_gene: TRBJ2-7; d_gene: TRBD2; CDR3aa: CASSHLTSGSREQYF; CDR3nt: TGCGCCAGCAGCCATTTAACTAGCGGGAGCCGCGAGCAGTACTTC
v_gene: TRBV7-8; abundance: NA; j_gene: TRBJ1-2; d_gene: TRBD1; CDR3aa: CASSPVRGSGYTF; CDR3nt: TGTGCCAGCAGCCCTGTCAGGGGGTCTGGCTACACCTTC
v_gene: TRBV7-7; abundance: NA; j_gene: TRBJ2-1; d_gene: TRBD2; CDR3aa: CASSFSPELTSGSVDEQFF; CDR3nt: TGTGCTAGCAGCTTTTCCCCCGAACTGACTAGCGGGAGTGTCGATGAGCAGTTCTTC
v_gene: TRBV28; abundance: NA; j_gene: TRBJ2-3; d_gene: NA; CDR3aa: CASSVDRYSSTDTQYF; CDR3nt: TGTGCCAGCAGTGTCGACAGATACTCTAGCACAGATACGCAGTATTTT
v_gene: TRBV6-5; abundance: NA; j_gene: TRBJ2-1; d_gene: TRBD2; CDR3aa: CASALGTRGSNEQFF; CDR3nt: TGTGCCAGTGCACTGGGGACTAGGGGTTCCAATGAGCAGTTCTTC
v_gene: TRBV19; abundance: NA; j_gene: TRBJ1-5; d_gene: NA; CDR3aa: CASNQQGGRQPQHF; CDR3nt: TGTGCCAGTAACCAACAGGGAGGGCGTCAGCCCCAGCATTTT
v_gene: TRBV6-2/TRBV6-3; abundance: NA; j_gene: TRBJ1-5; d_gene: NA; CDR3aa: CASSTVNNQPQHF; CDR3nt: TGTGCCAGCAGTACGGTCAATAATCAGCCCCAGCATTTT
v_gene: TRBV29-1; abundance: NA; j_gene: TRBJ1-2; d_gene: TRBD1; CDR3aa: CSVGDRGSYGYTF; CDR3nt: TGCAGCGTTGGAGACAGGGGAAGCTATGGCTACACCTTC
v_gene: TRBV2; abundance: once; j_gene: TRBJ1-6; d_gene: TRBD1; CDR3aa: CASSLAGGDSPLHF; CDR3nt: TGTGCCAGCAGTTTAGCAGGGGGTGACTCACCCCTCCACTTT
v_gene: TRBV7-8; abundance: NA; j_gene: TRBJ2-3; d_gene: NA; CDR3aa: CASRSWGDGTDTQYF; CDR3nt: TGTGCCAGCAGGTCGTGGGGAGACGGCACAGATACGCAGTATTTT
v_gene: TRBV18; abundance: NA; j_gene: TRBJ1-1; d_gene: NA; CDR3aa: CASSPGNTEAFF; CDR3nt: TGTGCCAGCTCACCCGGGAACACTGAAGCTTTCTTT
v_gene: TRBV7-8; abundance: NA; j_gene: TRBJ1-1; d_gene: NA; CDR3aa: CASGVNTEAFF; CDR3nt: TGTGCCAGCGGAGTGAACACTGAAGCTTTCTTT
v_gene: TRBV4-1; abundance: NA; j_gene: TRBJ2-3; d_gene: TRBD2; CDR3aa: CASSWGGVASTDTQYF; CDR3nt: TGCGCCAGCAGCTGGGGGGGGGTAGCTAGCACAGATACGCAGTATTTT
v_gene: TRBV5-1; abundance: NA; j_gene: TRBJ2-5; d_gene: NA; CDR3aa: CASSRKDSVETQYF; CDR3nt: TGCGCCAGCAGCAGAAAGGACAGTGTAGAGACCCAGTACTTC
v_gene: TRBV6-5; abundance: NA; j_gene: TRBJ2-7; d_gene: NA; CDR3aa: CATQEGSYEQYF; CDR3nt: TGTGCCACCCAGGAGGGAAGCTACGAGCAGTACTTC